These 14 T cell receptor beta chains originate from one sample sequenced in a study of blood T cell repertoires in COVID-19. Data came from immunoSEQ multiplex PCR; TCRdb stores just in-frame clones and leaves some out. The sample has 200,000 or so clones, over 60% seen once. Input material: peripheral blood. The source is a woman in her 70s with acute or convalescent COVID-19.

The table lists this clone with a count of one. This chain uses TRBV11-3 with TRBJ2-3, with TRBD1 identical over 10 bases. CDR3 length: 13 residues. The germline CDR1 and CDR2 sequences are SGHNT and YENEEA. V shed 8 bases and J 6 bases; nucleotides not matched to a gene: 5. The CDR3 protein is CASATGGVDTQYF. CDR3 nucleotides: TGTGCCAGCGCGACAGGGGGCGTTGATACGCAGTATTTT.

V usage is TRBV29-1 and J usage is TRBJ1-2; TRBD1 agrees at 9 bases. The CDR3 has 12 residues. The V gene end was trimmed by 4 bases and the J gene end by 7 bases; junction bases not matched to a gene: 4. CDR1 is SQVTM and CDR2 is ANQGSEA in the germline V gene. For the CDR3, the DNA is TGCAGCGTTGGCGGACAGGGGATTGGCTACACCTTC. It translates to CSVGGQGIGYTF. The complete variable domain, with remaining parts taken from reference TRBV29-1 and TRBJ1-2, reads SAVISQKPSRDICQRGTSLTIQCQVDSQVTMMFWYRQQPGQSLTLIATANQGSEATYESGFVIDKFPISRPNLTFSTLTVSNMSPEDSSIYLCSVGGQGIGYTFGSGTRLTVV.

This clone appeared once. This chain joins TRBV6-5 and TRBJ2-7; 12 bases match TRBD1. This CDR3 is built from 15 residues. The junction had 8 bases not matched to a gene; V was cut back by 4 bases and J by 7 bases. The germline CDR1 and CDR2 sequences are MNHEY and SVGAGI. CDR3 protein: CASSSPGQGASEQYF. The CDR3 DNA sequence: TGTGCCAGCAGTTCCCCGGGACAGGGGGCCAGTGAGCAGTACTTC.

This rearrangement joins TRBV24-1 to TRBJ2-7; 10 nucleotides line up with TRBD1. CDR3 length equals 13 residues. CDR1 KGHDR and CDR2 SFDVKD come from the germline V gene. Trimming at V came to 5 bases and at J to 4 bases, leaving 1 base not matched to a gene. In DNA, the CDR3 is TGTGCCACCAGTGGGGACAGGGGTTACGAGCAGTACTTC. This codes for CATSGDRGYEQYF.

The chain uses TRBV28 and TRBJ1-2; D might be TRBD1 (5 bases). V lost 7 bases to trimming and J lost 4 bases, with 16 bases between them. The CDR3 has 14 amino acids. CDR1 and CDR2 from the germline V gene are MDHEN and SYDVKM. Written as DNA, the CDR3 is TGTGCCAGCAACTCCGAGATGACAGTCTATGGCTACACCTTC. Amino acid sequence: CASNSEMTVYGYTF.

J is TRBJ1-2 and V is TRBV18; D is possibly TRBD1 (5 bases). CDR3 length: 13 amino acids. V lost 3 bases, J lost 4 bases, and 9 bases lay in between. The germline CDR1 and CDR2 sequences are KGHSH and LQKENI. CDR3 protein: CASSPGGSYGYTF. In DNA, the CDR3 is TGTGCCAGCTCACCGGGGGGTAGCTATGGCTACACCTTC. The full variable domain, rest sourced from reference TRBV18 and TRBJ1-2, is NAGVMQNPRHLVRRRGQEARLRCSPMKGHSHVYWYRQLPEEGLKFMVYLQKENIIDESGMPKERFSAEFPKEGPSILRIQQVVRGDSAAYFCASSPGGSYGYTFGSGTRLTVV.

The chain couples TRBV6-2 or TRBV6-3 to TRBJ1-5; a weak D match, TRBD1 (5 bases). In germline, CDR1 is MNHEY, CDR2 SVGEGT. With 0 bases removed from V and 3 bases from J, the gap between germline ends came to 12 bases. CDR3 length: 16 residues. CDR3: CASSYSSRADNQPQHF. The CDR3 region has the DNA TGTGCCAGCAGTTACTCGAGCAGGGCAGACAATCAGCCCCAGCATTTT.

V usage is TRBV2 and J usage is TRBJ2-3, with a weak D call TRBD1 (5 bases). CDR1 and CDR2 (germline): SNHLY, FYNNEI. Trimming left V 4 bases short and J 3 bases short, with 11 bases between. This CDR3 has 14 amino acids. DNA for the CDR3: TGTGCCAGCAGTGGCAGGGAAAGGACAGATACGCAGTATTTT. This gives the protein CASSGRERTDTQYF.

The chain employs TRBV18 and TRBJ2-1; 7 nucleotides line up with TRBD2. Unmatched junction bases numbered 4, after V lost 3 bases and J lost 2 bases. Germline CDR1 and CDR2: KGHSH and LQKENI. The CDR3 length is 15 residues. The CDR3 sequence: CASSPSAGAYNEQFF. CDR3 in DNA: TGTGCCAGCTCACCGTCTGCGGGAGCCTACAATGAGCAGTTCTTC.

CDR3 in DNA: TGTGCCAGCAGCTCGGACAGGGGAAACACTGAAGCTTTCTTT. This sequence encodes CASSSDRGNTEAFF. The V gene is TRBV5-8, the J gene TRBJ1-1; 9 bases fit TRBD1. From germline, CDR1 is SGHTS and CDR2 YDEGEE. The J segment lost 2 bases and the V segment lost 3 bases, leaving 2 bases of the junction unmatched. This CDR3 contains 14 residues.

This clone turned up a few times. This rearrangement joins TRBV6-6 to TRBJ1-5; TRBD1 agrees at 9 bases. Trimming took 3 bases from V and 4 from J; bases not matched to a gene: 4. This CDR3 region has 15 residues. CDR1 is MNHNY and CDR2 is SVGAGI in the germline V gene (reference sequence). Here the CDR3 DNA reads TGTGCCAGCAGTTATGGGACAGGGTCTAATCAGCCCCAGCATTTT. Protein sequence: CASSYGTGSNQPQHF.

Turning to this clone: As the CDR3 is not closed by the conserved phenylalanine or tryptophan, this likely results from a read error. The chain employs TRBV5-1 and TRBJ2-7, with 7 bases fitting TRBD1. The CDR3 has 13 residues. V trimming: 4 bases; J trimming: 7 bases; junction bases outside the gene matches: 8. Per the germline V gene, CDR1 is SGHRS and CDR2 is YFSETQ. CDR3 amino acids: CASSPGQMGEQYL. The CDR3 DNA is TGCGCCAGCAGCCCGGGACAGATGGGGGAGCAGTACCTC.

The chain employs TRBV29-1 and TRBJ2-5, with D tentatively TRBD2 (5 bases). V was trimmed by 6 bases and J by 2 bases, leaving 10 bases between them. Germline lookup yields CDR1 SQVTM and CDR2 ANQGSEA. The CDR3 is 12 residues long. CDR3 sequence: CSVTLAQETQYF. CDR3 in DNA: TGCAGCGTCACCCTAGCTCAAGAGACCCAGTACTTC.

V gene TRBV28 combines with J gene TRBJ1-4, with TRBD1 identical over 8 bases. Germline CDR1 reads MDHEN; CDR2 reads SYDVKM. With V trimmed by 5 bases and J by 0 bases, 2 bases remained unmatched. The length of the CDR3 is 15 residues. CDR3 nucleotides: TGTGCCAGCAGTCCGACAGGGGCAACTAATGAAAAACTGTTTTTT. It translates to CASSPTGATNEKLFF.